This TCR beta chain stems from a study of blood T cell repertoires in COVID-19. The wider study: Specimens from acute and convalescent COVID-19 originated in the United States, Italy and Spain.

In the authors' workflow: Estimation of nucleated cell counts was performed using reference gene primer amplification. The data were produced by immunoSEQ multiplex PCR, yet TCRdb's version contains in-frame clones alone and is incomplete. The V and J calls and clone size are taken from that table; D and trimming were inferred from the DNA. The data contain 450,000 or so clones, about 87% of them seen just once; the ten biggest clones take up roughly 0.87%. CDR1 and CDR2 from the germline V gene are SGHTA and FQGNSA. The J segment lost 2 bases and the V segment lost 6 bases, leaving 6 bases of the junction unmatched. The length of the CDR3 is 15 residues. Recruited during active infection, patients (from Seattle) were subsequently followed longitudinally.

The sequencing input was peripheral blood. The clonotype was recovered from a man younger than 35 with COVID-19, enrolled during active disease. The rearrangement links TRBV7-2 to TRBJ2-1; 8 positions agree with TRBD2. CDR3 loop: CASSYTSGTYNEQFF. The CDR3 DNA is TGTGCCAGCAGTTATACTAGCGGCACCTACAATGAGCAGTTCTTC.